The 5 T cell receptor beta chains below were found in one sample sequenced in a study of shared clonotypes between healthy human individuals. TCRdb's copy holds only in-frame clones and misses some; the assay was immunoSEQ multiplex PCR. The table has 1.6 million or so clones, roughly 96% seen once. The specimen was naive CD4+ T cells sorted from blood. The subset here: CD45RA+ positively selected. Receptor source: a man aged 30 to 39 in good health.

The rearrangement joins TRBV2 to TRBJ2-3, with D hard to call. This CDR3 has 19 amino acids. Trimming pared 0 bases from V and 6 bases from J, leaving 25 bases between. Per the germline V gene, CDR1 is SNHLY and CDR2 is FYNNEI. The CDR3 sequence is CASSEAQQSDPEVEDTQYF. CDR3 in DNA: TGTGCCAGCAGTGAAGCGCAACAGTCGGACCCCGAAGTCGAGGATACGCAGTATTTT.

CDR3 sequence reads: CATSREPRTRFEKLFF. CDR3 DNA: TGTGCCACCAGCAGAGAACCCAGGACGCGGTTTGAAAAACTGTTTTTT. The genes are TRBV15 and TRBJ1-4; D gene ambiguous. The CDR3 is 16 residues long. Trimming pared 0 bases from V and 7 bases from J, leaving 15 bases between. Per germline, CDR1 LNHNV and CDR2 YYDKDF (reference sequence).

The chain combines TRBV2 with TRBJ1-2; D ambiguous. V shed 3 bases and J shed 0 bases, with 14 bases lying between them. The CDR3 totals 16 residues. Germline loops: CDR1 SNHLY, CDR2 FYNNEI. The CDR3 reads CASSDSARPPNYGYTF. The DNA of the CDR3 is TGTGCCAGCAGTGACAGCGCCCGACCACCTAACTATGGCTACACCTTC.

The chain has TRBV5-1 and TRBJ2-3, with 9 bases identical to TRBD2. Germline V gives CDR1 SGHRS, CDR2 YFSETQ. The CDR3 spans 15 residues. The ends lost 7 bases at V and 0 bases at J; junction bases unmatched: 6. The CDR3 loop is CASVSSGTSTDTQYF. The CDR3 DNA reads as TGCGCCAGCGTCTCTAGCGGGACTAGCACAGATACGCAGTATTTT.

The chain joins TRBV5-4 to TRBJ1-4; no definite D call. The ends were cut back, 0 bases at V and 4 bases at J, with 7 bases in the middle. The CDR3 is made up of 14 amino acids. Germline CDR1 reads SGHNT; CDR2 reads YYREEE (reference sequence). CDR3 nucleotides: TGTGCCAGCAGCTTGGAAGGAAATAATGAAAAACTGTTTTTT. Amino acid sequence: CASSLEGNNEKLFF.